Detailed here is one T cell receptor (beta chain). This entry comes from a study of blood T cell repertoires in COVID-19. Overall study context: Sources were T cells, B-cell-depleted T cells, or PBMCs; the material itself was cDNA or gDNA.

The CDR3 runs to 14 residues. Germline V CDR1 and CDR2: SGHDT, YYEEEE. Trimming stripped 1 base from V and 2 bases from J, with 9 bases between. TCRdb keeps only in-frame clones here, not all; method: immunoSEQ multiplex PCR. The sample yields around 300,000 clones, 89% seen once. The gene calls are TRBV5-6 and TRBJ2-5, with D possibly matching TRBD2 (6 bases). Sequenced: peripheral blood. The clonotype was recovered from a man in his fifties with acute or convalescent COVID-19. The CDR3 spells CASSLISGQETQYF. In nucleotides, the CDR3 is TGTGCCAGCAGCTTGATCAGCGGGCAAGAGACCCAGTACTTC.